What follows are 3 T cell receptor beta chains derived from one specimen sequenced in a study of identical twins' blood T cells. TCRdb itself ran the 5' RACE reads through MiXCR, one entry per CDR3 protein. This sample has 350,000 to 400,000 distinct CDR3 sequences, with about 28% found just once. Sequencing used PBMCs. Source of these receptors: a woman aged 18-55 years in good health.

The chain joins TRBV5-7 to TRBJ2-7; TRBD1 is a possible D gene (6 bases). TRBV5-7 is marked as an open reading frame, function uncertain. The CDR3 has 15 amino acids. Between the trimmed V and J ends, which lost 3 bases and 2 bases, there was a span of 15 bases. The CDR3 loop reads CASSYTGTIPYEQYF. CDR3 nucleotides: TGTGCCAGCAGCTATACAGGGACGATCCCCTACGAGCAGTACTTC.

This clonotype was seen more than once but under ten times. The V and J genes are TRBV6-6 and TRBJ1-3, with unresolved D. CDR1 and CDR2 (germline): MNHNY, SVGAGI (reference sequence). CDR3 size: 16 residues. V was clipped by 5 bases and J by 4 bases, with 18 bases between them. CDR3 protein: CASSNRLGFQGNTIYF. The CDR3 DNA reads TGTGCCAGCAGTAATCGACTCGGGTTCCAAGGAAACACCATATATTTT.

This clonotype has only a few counts. CDR3 nucleotide sequence: TGTGCCAGCAGCTTGGTATCTTCGGAGGCTTTCTTT. Translated: CASSLVSSEAFF. The J gene is TRBJ1-1, the V gene TRBV7-9, with no clear D. Germline CDR1 is SEHNR and CDR2 is FQNEAQ (reference sequence). The CDR3 is made up of 12 amino acids. V was cut by 3 bases and J by 11 bases, with 13 bases left in between.